The 20 T cell receptor beta chains below all came from one sample that was sequenced in a study of read filtering for tumor transcriptome and immune sequencing. From roughly 390 ng of RNA, a library with molecular barcoded alpha/delta and beta/gamma adaptors was made. From the reads, TCRdb called clonotypes with MiXCR, one entry per CDR3 protein. The sample shows roughly 24,000 distinct CDR3 sequences, around 15% of them seen only once. Specimen: a population of CD138-negative cells sorted from bone marrow. These receptors came from a donor at least 40 years old with multiple myeloma.

The chain has TRBV7-9 and TRBJ2-1; D unclear. CDR3 length equals 15 residues. V was trimmed by 8 bases and J by 1 base, leaving 15 bases between them. Germline V gene sequence: CDR1 SEHNR, CDR2 FQNEAQ (reference sequence). In nucleotides, the CDR3 is TGTGCCAGCCACCCCGATCGACCTTCCTACAATGAGCAGTTCTTC. It translates to CASHPDRPSYNEQFF.

This clonotype was observed at least ten times. The chain recombines TRBV7-9 with TRBJ1-1; the D gene is possibly TRBD1 (6 bases). With 5 bases removed from V and 4 bases from J, the gap between germline ends came to 23 bases. CDR1 and CDR2 from the germline V gene are SEHNR and FQNEAQ (reference sequence). There are 17 residues in the CDR3. The CDR3 nucleotides are TGTGCCAGCAGCACCGACAGAGACAGGATGGGGCCCACTGAAGCTTTCTTT. It is translated as CASSTDRDRMGPTEAFF. Complete variable domain (other parts from reference TRBV7-9 and TRBJ1-1): DTGVSQNPRHKITKRGQNVTFRCDPISEHNRLYWYRQTLGQGPEFLTYFQNEAQLEKSRLLSDRFSAERPKGSFSTLEIQRTEQGDSAMYLCASSTDRDRMGPTEAFFGQGTRLTVV.

This clonotype was detected only a few times. CDR3 sequence: CASSITGDSYEQYF. The CDR3 DNA reads TGTGCCAGCAGTATCACAGGGGATTCCTACGAGCAGTACTTC. The chain has TRBV2 and TRBJ2-7, with TRBD1 matching 7 bases. CDR1 SNHLY and CDR2 FYNNEI come from the germline V gene. V lost 5 bases, J lost 1 base, and 5 bases stayed unmatched. The CDR3 contains 14 residues.

In its sample, this clonotype was seen many times. This chain uses TRBV6-6 with TRBJ1-1; tentative D call: TRBD1 (5 bases). Germline V lookup: CDR1 MNHNY, CDR2 SVGAGI (reference sequence). The V end lost 7 bases, the J end lost 5 bases, and 26 bases lay between the germline ends. This CDR3 is built from 17 residues. The CDR3 nucleotides read TGTGCCAGCAAACTGGACTCGAATGTGGGGGTGCGTACTGAAGCTTTCTTT. Its translation: CASKLDSNVGVRTEAFF.

Ten or more counts support this clonotype. V usage is TRBV12-3 or TRBV12-4 and J usage is TRBJ2-1, with 9 nucleotides matching TRBD2. The CDR3 extends over 15 amino acids. With V trimmed by 4 bases and J by 7 bases, 8 bases remained unmatched. DNA of the CDR3: TGTGCCAGCAGTTATTTAGCGGGAGTGGATAATGAGCAGTTCTTC. Its protein is CASSYLAGVDNEQFF.

This clonotype was seen at least ten times. This chain joins TRBV28 and TRBJ1-4, with no clear D. V lost 7 bases and J lost 2, with 11 bases in between. This CDR3 contains 14 residues. The V gene's germline CDR1 is MDHEN and CDR2 SYDVKM. CDR3: CASTALPTNEKLFF. CDR3 bases: TGTGCCAGCACCGCCCTCCCGACTAATGAAAAACTGTTTTTT.

This clonotype has a count of ten or more. V usage is TRBV2 and J usage is TRBJ2-3, with D maybe TRBD2 (5 bases). This CDR3 is built from 14 residues. Germline CDR1 and CDR2: SNHLY and FYNNEI. V was shortened by 7 bases and J by 5 bases, with 16 bases between the two germline ends. CDR3 loop: CASTWALGGDTQYF. CDR3 DNA sequence: TGTGCCAGCACTTGGGCCCTAGGAGGAGATACGCAGTATTTT.

The table lists this clonotype with many counts. J is TRBJ1-5 and V is TRBV6-6, with D unresolved. The CDR3 is made up of 12 amino acids. The germline V gene has CDR1 MNHNY and CDR2 SVGAGI (reference sequence). Trimming took 6 bases from V and 7 from J, leaving 10 bases between them. Here the CDR3 DNA reads TGTGCCAGCAGCCGCACCGACCAGCCCCAGCATTTT. The encoded protein is CASSRTDQPQHF.

This clonotype was observed many times. The chain carries TRBV10-3 and TRBJ2-5; D perhaps matches TRBD1 (5 bases). The CDR3 has 14 residues. Germline CDR1 ENHRY, CDR2 SYGVKD. Trimming left V 6 bases short and J 2 bases short, with 13 bases between. The CDR3 DNA sequence: TGTGCCATCAGCCCTCAGACAGAACAAGAGACCCAGTACTTC. Amino acids: CAISPQTEQETQYF.

This clonotype was observed a handful of times. J is TRBJ2-3 and V is TRBV5-1, with TRBD2 identical over 7 bases. V trimming: 5 bases; J trimming: 2 bases; junction bases outside the gene matches: 8. This CDR3 is built from 15 residues. Germline V gene lookup returns CDR1 SGHRS and CDR2 YFSETQ. This CDR3 is CASSRIGGSTDTQYF. The DNA for the CDR3 is TGCGCCAGCAGTCGAATCGGGGGGTCCACAGATACGCAGTATTTT.

This clonotype came up many times. The chain carries TRBV19 and TRBJ1-1; D possibly corresponds to TRBD1 (6 bases). Trimming shortened V by 6 bases and J by 0 bases, and 11 bases separated the two germline ends. This CDR3 has 14 residues. Germline assignment: CDR1 LNHDA and CDR2 SQIVND (reference sequence). CDR3 sequence: CASSPGHMNTEAFF. DNA of the CDR3: TGTGCCAGTAGCCCGGGACATATGAACACTGAAGCTTTCTTT.

To note about this clonotype: Because it lacks the conserved phenylalanine or tryptophan at the end, this CDR3 is likely a read error. V gene TRBV20-1 combines with J gene TRBJ2-1; TRBD2 aligns across 9 bases. The CDR3 length is 15 residues. V dropped 5 bases and J dropped 10; count of bases not matched to a gene: 15. Germline V CDR1 and CDR2: DFQATT, SNEGSKA (reference sequence). CDR3 bases: TGCAGTGCTCGCGATTCAGTAGCGGGAGCCCTAGAGCAGTTCTAC. Amino acid sequence: CSARDSVAGALEQFY.

This clonotype occurred many times. The chain uses TRBV6-6 and TRBJ2-1; TRBD2 is a possible D gene (5 bases). The germline V gene has CDR1 MNHNY and CDR2 SVGAGI (reference sequence). The CDR3 length is 15 residues. V was clipped by 4 bases and J by 2 bases, with 12 bases between them. CDR3 protein: CASSFEGVTYNEQFF. The CDR3 DNA sequence: TGTGCCAGCAGTTTTGAGGGAGTGACCTACAATGAGCAGTTCTTC.

In this sample, this clonotype turned up many times. The genes are TRBV2 and TRBJ2-1; D unclear. V was cut by 4 bases and J by 9 bases, with 10 bases left in between. CDR1 is SNHLY and CDR2 is FYNNEI in the germline V gene. The CDR3 sequence is 12 residues long. CDR3 loop: CASSGTRSEQFF. In DNA, the CDR3 is TGTGCCAGCAGTGGAACCAGAAGTGAGCAGTTCTTC.

A word on this clonotype: Germline and junction disagree at one end, which may indicate a read error. V usage is TRBV6-2 or TRBV6-3 and J usage is TRBJ2-1; D unclear. The length of the CDR3 is 16 residues. Germline CDR1 MNHEY, CDR2 SVGEGT. The CDR3 coding sequence is TGCGCCAGCCAGGCGGCCCCGAGCCTTTCCTACGATGAGCAGTTCTTC. Translation: CASQAAPSLSYDEQFF.

The chain has TRBV28 and TRBJ1-2; the match to TRBD1 covers 9 bases. CDR1 and CDR2 (germline): MDHEN, SYDVKM. This CDR3 is 14 amino acids long. After removal of 7 bases from V and 5 bases from J, the junction contained 8 bases not matched to a gene. The CDR3 nucleotides read TGTGCCAGCATCCCGGGACAGGGTTTTTATGGCTACACCTTC. This gives the protein CASIPGQGFYGYTF.

This clonotype was picked up many times. The rearrangement joins TRBV5-6 to TRBJ2-5; TRBD1 agrees at 9 bases. V was pared by 1 base and J by 5 bases, with 6 bases of the junction left unmatched. This CDR3 contains 15 residues. Germline V CDR1 and CDR2: SGHDT, YYEEEE. The CDR3 protein is CASSLYGTGRETQYF. CDR3 DNA: TGTGCCAGCAGCTTGTACGGGACAGGGAGGGAGACCCAGTACTTC.

Details on this clonotype: A far larger clone is just one base off, so this is likely a read error. The V and J genes are TRBV7-2 and TRBJ2-1; TRBD2 agrees at 12 bases. The V gene's germline CDR1 is SGHTA and CDR2 FQGNSA. The CDR3 is made up of 16 amino acids. The CDR3 nucleotides read TGTGCCAGCAGCAAAGACGGACTAGCGGGATCCAATAAGCAGTTCTTC. It is translated as CASSKDGLAGSNKQFF. Using reference TRBV7-2 and TRBJ2-1 for the parts outside the CDR3, the full variable domain is GAGVSQSPSNKVTEKGKDVELRCDPISGHTALYWYRQSLGQGLEFLIYFQGNSAPDKSGLPSDRFSAERTGGSVSTLTIQRTQQEDSAVYLCASSKDGLAGSNKQFFGPGTRLTVL.

This clonotype was observed at least ten times. J is TRBJ2-1 and V is TRBV28; 12 bases fit TRBD2. The CDR3 is 17 amino acids. The trim removed 4 bases at V and 12 bases at J, leaving 16 bases unmatched. Germline V lookup: CDR1 MDHEN, CDR2 SYDVKM. As DNA, the CDR3 is TGTGCCAGCAGTTCCAACCCGACTAGCGGGAGTGGGACTGTGCAGTTCTTC. It encodes CASSSNPTSGSGTVQFF.

The table lists this clonotype with many counts. V gene TRBV2 combines with J gene TRBJ1-4, with D perhaps TRBD1 (5 bases). The CDR3 is made up of 12 amino acids. Trimming shortened V by 1 base and J by 14 bases, and 11 bases separated the two germline ends. Germline V gene sequence: CDR1 SNHLY, CDR2 FYNNEI. The CDR3 sequence: CASSEEVRVLFF. As DNA, the CDR3 is TGTGCCAGCAGTGAAGAAGTCAGGGTGCTGTTTTTT. Full variable domain (remainder filled in from reference TRBV2 and TRBJ1-4): EPEVTQTPSHQVTQMGQEVILRCVPISNHLYFYWYRQILGQKVEFLVSFYNNEISEKSEIFDDQFSVERPDGSNFTLKIRSTKLEDSAMYFCASSEEVRVLFFGSGTQLSVL.